Sequencing of this T cell receptor (beta chain) was carried out in a study of post-analysis software for immune sequencing data. This clonotype was detected only once. Its antigen is as yet unknown. cDNA libraries of TCR beta carried unique molecular identifiers. TCRdb passed the PCR reads through MiXCR, listing each CDR3 protein once. The sample consists of approximately 250,000 distinct CDR3 sequences, 30% to 45% of them appearing once. Regarding the study as a whole: With F measure, samples from one preparation batch clustered together strongly. Higher frequency in patients than in controls was seen for about five TRBV segments, with TRBV5-6, TRBV5-1 and TRBV20-1 among them. Normalized Chao1 diversity was significantly lower in multiple sclerosis patients than in controls.

The CDR3 spans 17 residues. Germline-derived CDR1 and CDR2 are LGHNT and FRNRAP. V gave up 6 bases and J gave up 1 base; unmatched junction bases: 6. The TCR comes from a girl aged 10 to 17 with multiple sclerosis. The chain joins TRBV12-5 to TRBJ2-1; 13 nucleotides match TRBD2. Sequences were obtained from blood. CDR3 sequence: CASGLGLAGRSYNEQFF. CDR3 nucleotide sequence: TGTGCTAGTGGCCTGGGACTAGCGGGACGTTCCTACAATGAGCAGTTCTTC.